Here is one T cell receptor beta chain with its context. Clones were read by immunoSEQ multiplex PCR, and TCRdb kept only the in-frame ones, dropping some. This sample has approximately 66,000 clones, with nearly 90% found just once. The CDR3 runs to 13 residues. Deletions cut 4 bases from V and 8 bases from J, with 10 bases between. CDR1 is SGHRS, CDR2 YFSETQ, per germline. The sample originates from a study of blood T cell repertoires in COVID-19. Sequencing input: peripheral blood. The rearrangement joins TRBV5-1 to TRBJ2-6; TRBD1 is a possible D gene (5 bases). The TCR was taken from a man aged 60 to 69 with acute or convalescent COVID-19. CDR3 DNA: TGCGCCAGCAGCCCAACAGGTTCCAACGTCCTGACTTTC. It encodes CASSPTGSNVLTF.